The T cell receptor beta chain under discussion was sequenced for a study of CD8 T cells in ankylosing spondylitis (TCRdb year 2017). Broadly, across the study: To find TCR variants linked to disease, the study profiled T cell receptor beta repertoires in ankylosing spondylitis patients and healthy donors. Samples of peripheral blood were taken, and for ankylosing spondylitis patients, synovial fluid was collected as well. The full study cohort comprised around 23 ankylosing spondylitis patients and over a hundred healthy donors.

V gives up 1 base and J gives up 5 bases, and the segment between their germline ends measures 9 bases. Its CDR3 holds 13 amino acids, cysteine through phenylalanine. The only DNA kept is the CDR3, 39 bases in frame from the first base. CDR1 and CDR2 are drawn from the germline V gene: SGHRS, YFSETQ. Of note for this clonotype: Its binding antigen is unknown. Per-nucleotide qualities are absent, and no much larger clonotype sits a single base away.

Beyond this particular receptor, the publication reports: Some motif variants were previously reported in synovial fluid and blood of reactive arthritis patients, suggesting common disease-initiation mechanisms. Blood from ankylosing spondylitis patients appeared to be characterized by a TCR beta motif made up of under ten highly homologous amino acid variants. The disease-linked clones showed a CD8+ phenotype and occurred at relatively low frequencies in peripheral blood. The disease-linked clones were reported to be significantly enriched in matched synovial fluid samples from ankylosing spondylitis patients.

The sequencing machine was an Illumina HiSeq 2500. Quantitative 5'-RACE with molecular barcodes was used to prepare TCR beta libraries. As for how the authors treated the data: Disease-linked TCR variants were identified with a new computational method built on a probabilistic model of VDJ rearrangement. Clones were called with MiXCR by TCRdb after fastp trimmed the public reads at Q25, and only in-frame beta chains were retained. Rows with one shared CDR3 protein collapse into an entry with the most common genes and DNA. These V and J calls rely on TCRdb rather than the paper's analysis. Within this sample are some 400,000 distinct CDR3 sequences, with under 25% of them counted one time only. Approximately 15% of the sample is held by the ten biggest clonotypes.

This receptor was obtained from a male donor with ankylosing spondylitis. Sequencing used blood, either unsorted or a sorted T cell fraction (not recorded which). In this chain, TRBV5-1 is recombined with TRBJ1-1, with the identity of the D gene unclear. The encoded CDR3 is CASSLREITEAFF. The nucleotide sequence is TGCGCCAGCAGCTTGCGGGAGATAACTGAAGCTTTCTTT.